The rows below give T cell receptor beta chains drawn from one sample of a study of low-dose radiotherapy and immunotherapy resistance in tumors. TCRdb reprocessed the reads via MiXCR and lists one record per CDR3 protein. In the table there are under 110,000 distinct CDR3 sequences, about a fifth of which are singletons. This sample comprised PBMCs, obtained after low-dose radiotherapy plus immunotherapy. The receptors were gathered from a male donor with prostate cancer. The CDR3 runs from the conserved cysteine through the conserved F or W. D genes are given only for firm matches. Not all rows give a size; the values are once, few, many and, for expanded clones, a class.

D gene	V gene	J gene	clone size	CDR3 protein	CDR3 DNA
TRBD2	TRBV6-8	TRBJ2-1	many	CASRLTSGGPYNEQFF	TGTGCCAGCAGATTGACTAGCGGGGGACCCTACAATGAGCAGTTCTTC
.	TRBV5-5	TRBJ1-1	many	CASSLRTEAFF	TGTGCCAGCAGCTTGCGGACTGAAGCTTTCTTT
TRBD1	TRBV12-3/TRBV12-4	TRBJ1-5	many	CASSLWGGDSQPQHF	TGTGCCAGCAGTTTATGGGGAGGGGACAGTCAGCCCCAGCATTTT
.	TRBV28	TRBJ2-3	.	CASTKQGVGWTDTQYF	TGTGCCAGCACCAAACAGGGAGTAGGATGGACAGATACGCAGTATTTT
.	TRBV7-9	TRBJ1-2	many	CASSPPGADYGYTF	TGTGCCAGCAGTCCTCCCGGGGCGGACTATGGCTACACCTTC
TRBD2	TRBV12-3/TRBV12-4	TRBJ2-3	many	CASSFRLAGSTDTQYF	TGTGCCAGCAGTTTCCGACTAGCGGGTAGCACAGATACGCAGTATTTT
.	TRBV5-1	TRBJ2-3	many	CASSLRDSTQYF	TGCGCCAGCAGCTTGCGGGACTCTACGCAGTATTTT
.	TRBV28	TRBJ1-1	.	CASSRGGWGLNTEAFF	TGTGCCAGCAGTCGTGGGGGGTGGGGGTTGAACACTGAAGCTTTCTTT
.	TRBV20-1	TRBJ1-5	many	CSAPSGVNLNQPQHF	TGCAGTGCTCCGAGTGGGGTCAACCTAAATCAGCCCCAGCATTTT
TRBD2	TRBV9	TRBJ2-3	many	CASSALPGGSSTDTQYF	TGTGCCAGCAGCGCGCTGCCGGGGGGGAGCTCCACAGATACGCAGTATTTT
.	TRBV12-3/TRBV12-4	TRBJ2-5	.	CASSLQDPAGAQYF	TGTGCCAGCAGTTTGCAGGACCCCGCCGGGGCCCAGTACTTC
TRBD2	TRBV24-1	TRBJ2-2	many	CATSDIPGRGENTGELFF	TGTGCCACCAGTGATATCCCGGGGAGGGGTGAGAACACCGGGGAGCTGTTTTTT
.	TRBV5-6	TRBJ2-2	many	CASSFMVSGELFF	TGTGCCAGCAGCTTTATGGTGTCCGGGGAGCTGTTTTTT
TRBD2	TRBV3-1	TRBJ2-1	few	CASTLAGAPYNEQFF	TGTGCCAGCACCCTAGCGGGGGCCCCCTACAATGAGCAGTTCTTC
.	TRBV18	TRBJ1-5	many	CASSPGGINQPQHF	TGTGCCAGCTCACCAGGGGGGATCAACCAGCCCCAGCATTTT
.	TRBV2	TRBJ2-1	many	CASKLGNEQFF	TGTGCCAGCAAGCTTGGCAATGAGCAGTTCTTC
.	TRBV20-1	TRBJ2-3	many	CSVTQASGDPDTQYF	TGCAGTGTTACCCAGGCGTCTGGCGACCCAGATACGCAGTATTTT
TRBD1	TRBV5-4	TRBJ2-3	many	CASSPDRGADTQYF	TGTGCCAGCAGCCCCGACAGGGGCGCAGATACGCAGTATTTT
TRBD1	TRBV5-4	TRBJ1-4	many	CASSLAGQNNEKLFF	TGTGCCAGCAGCTTGGCGGGACAGAATAATGAAAAACTGTTTTTT
TRBD1	TRBV23-1	TRBJ2-4	.	CATSGTGRSKNIQYF	TGCGCCACATCTGGGACAGGGAGGTCCAAAAACATTCAGTACTTC
.	TRBV19	TRBJ2-2	many	CASRSWGDTGELFF	TGTGCCAGTAGGAGCTGGGGGGACACCGGGGAGCTGTTTTTT
TRBD2	TRBV12-3/TRBV12-4	TRBJ2-3	many	CASSLNAGESTDTQYF	TGTGCCAGCAGTTTAAATGCGGGGGAGAGCACAGATACGCAGTATTTT
TRBD1	TRBV11-2	TRBJ1-2	.	CASSLAGTGAGSNF	TGTGCCAGCAGCTTAGCCGGGACAGGGGCGGGTTCCAACTTC
TRBD1	TRBV5-1	TRBJ2-7	many	CASSSRELTGVPYEQYF	TGCGCCAGCAGCTCCAGGGAGCTGACAGGGGTCCCCTACGAGCAGTACTTC
.	TRBV7-3	TRBJ2-2	many	CASSLRGKTGELFF	TGTGCCAGCAGCCTCCGGGGGAAAACCGGGGAGCTGTTTTTT
.	TRBV20-1	TRBJ2-1	many	CSARGPQGAVQFF	TGCAGTGCTAGAGGGCCTCAGGGCGCGGTGCAGTTCTTC
.	TRBV20-1	TRBJ2-5	.	CSARGVGELETQYF	TGCAGTGCTAGAGGGGTGGGGGAATTGGAGACCCAGTACTTC
.	TRBV10-1	TRBJ2-5	many	CASSESRQQETQYF	TGCGCCAGCAGTGAGTCAAGACAGCAAGAGACCCAGTACTTC
.	TRBV28	TRBJ1-5	few	CASTTPPVGNQPQHF	TGTGCCAGCACTACGCCCCCGGTGGGCAATCAGCCCCAGCATTTT
TRBD2	TRBV10-3	TRBJ2-7	.	CASRGGQGRHEQYF	TGTGCCTCCCGGGGGGGCCAGGGGCGGCACGAGCAGTACTTC
.	TRBV20-1	TRBJ1-1	.	CSARVTGSDTEAFF	TGCAGTGCTAGAGTAACAGGGTCGGACACTGAAGCTTTCTTT
.	TRBV2	TRBJ1-6	.	CATRTVPYNSPLHF	TGTGCCACCCGGACGGTGCCCTATAATTCACCCCTCCACTTT
TRBD2	TRBV2	TRBJ2-3	.	CASERRGGTTDTQYF	TGTGCCAGCGAGAGACGCGGGGGGACCACAGATACGCAGTATTTT
.	TRBV6-2/TRBV6-3	TRBJ2-1	.	CASREAYNEQFF	TGTGCCAGCAGGGAGGCATACAATGAGCAGTTCTTC
.	TRBV6-1	TRBJ1-5	many	CASSEDGWRNQPQHF	TGTGCCAGCAGCGAGGACGGTTGGCGCAATCAGCCCCAGCATTTT
.	TRBV5-1	TRBJ2-3	many	CASSLPTSTDTQYF	TGCGCCAGCAGCTTACCCACTAGCACAGATACGCAGTATTTT
.	TRBV27	TRBJ1-5	.	CASSPGEQSKPQHF	TGTGCCAGCAGTCCAGGGGAGCAATCAAAGCCCCAGCATTTT
.	TRBV11-2	TRBJ2-7	.	CASSFTSSYEQYF	TGTGCCAGCAGCTTCACTAGCTCCTACGAGCAGTACTTC
TRBD2	TRBV6-2/TRBV6-3	TRBJ2-5	.	CASSPGTSGGEETQYF	TGTGCCAGCAGTCCCGGGACTAGCGGGGGAGAAGAGACCCAGTACTTC
.	TRBV5-1	TRBJ2-3	many	CASSLGVETDTQYF	TGCGCCAGCAGCTTGGGGGTAGAAACAGATACGCAGTATTTT
TRBD1	TRBV2	TRBJ2-5	many	CASSPDRAGETQYF	TGTGCCAGCAGTCCCGACAGGGCAGGGGAGACCCAGTACTTC
.	TRBV27	TRBJ2-7	many	CASSAALGPYEQYF	TGTGCCAGCAGCGCCGCCCTCGGGCCCTACGAGCAGTACTTC
TRBD2	TRBV4-1	TRBJ2-1	many	CASSQALGGGSPYNEQFF	TGCGCCAGCAGCCAAGCATTGGGCGGGGGAAGCCCCTACAATGAGCAGTTCTTC
.	TRBV7-9	TRBJ2-2	.	CASSRRGLMGGELFF	TGTGCCAGCAGCCGCCGAGGCCTAATGGGGGGGGAGCTGTTTTTT
.	TRBV9	TRBJ2-2	many	CASSVAGDYTGELFF	TGTGCCAGCAGCGTAGCAGGGGATTACACCGGGGAGCTGTTTTTT
TRBD2	TRBV2	TRBJ2-7	many	CASSDGTSNSYEQYF	TGTGCCAGCAGTGATGGGACTAGTAACTCCTACGAGCAGTACTTC
.	TRBV2	TRBJ1-5	many	CASSLQQTYSNQPQHF	TGTGCCAGCAGTCTGCAGCAGACCTATAGCAATCAGCCCCAGCATTTT
.	TRBV10-1	TRBJ2-5	many	CASSTSGETQYF	TGCGCCAGCAGTACAAGTGGGGAGACCCAGTACTTC
.	TRBV7-9	TRBJ2-3	many	CASAKLRDISSTDTQYF	TGTGCCAGCGCAAAGCTGAGGGACATCTCTAGCACAGATACGCAGTATTTT
TRBD1	TRBV24-1	TRBJ2-5	many	CATSGGRGGGETQYF	TGTGCCACCAGTGGGGGTCGAGGGGGCGGAGAGACCCAGTACTTC
.	TRBV5-6	TRBJ2-1	many	CASSLIGLDHNEQFF	TGTGCCAGCAGCTTGATAGGACTTGACCACAATGAGCAGTTCTTC
TRBD2	TRBV4-2	TRBJ2-3	.	CASAVERETDTQYF	TGTGCCAGCGCCGTGGAGCGGGAGACAGATACGCAGTATTTT
TRBD1	TRBV5-1	TRBJ2-2	once	CASSQGTADTGELFF	TGCGCCAGCAGCCAAGGGACAGCCGACACCGGGGAGCTGTTTTTT